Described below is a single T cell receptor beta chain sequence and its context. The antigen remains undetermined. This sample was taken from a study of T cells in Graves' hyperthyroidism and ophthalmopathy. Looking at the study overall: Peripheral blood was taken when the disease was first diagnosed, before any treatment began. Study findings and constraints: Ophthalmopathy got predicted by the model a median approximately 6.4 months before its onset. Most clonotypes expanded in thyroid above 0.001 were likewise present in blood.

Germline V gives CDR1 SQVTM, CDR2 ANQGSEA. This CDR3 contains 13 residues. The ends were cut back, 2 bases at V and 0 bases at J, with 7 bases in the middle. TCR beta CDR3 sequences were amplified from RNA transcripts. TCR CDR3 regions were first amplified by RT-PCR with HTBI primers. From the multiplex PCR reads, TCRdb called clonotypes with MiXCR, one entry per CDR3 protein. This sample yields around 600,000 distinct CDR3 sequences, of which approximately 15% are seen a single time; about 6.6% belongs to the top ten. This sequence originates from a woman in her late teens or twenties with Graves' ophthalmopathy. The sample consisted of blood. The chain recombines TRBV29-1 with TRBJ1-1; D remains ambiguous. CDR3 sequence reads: CSVEIQLNTEAFF. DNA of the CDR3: TGCAGCGTTGAAATACAGTTGAACACTGAAGCTTTCTTT. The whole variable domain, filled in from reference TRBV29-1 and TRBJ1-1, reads SAVISQKPSRDICQRGTSLTIQCQVDSQVTMMFWYRQQPGQSLTLIATANQGSEATYESGFVIDKFPISRPNLTFSTLTVSNMSPEDSSIYLCSVEIQLNTEAFFGQGTRLTVV.